A single sample is the source of the 16 T cell receptor beta chains below, sequenced in a study of T cell responses to AZD1222 COVID-19 vaccine (dated by TCRdb to about 2021). The label giving this sample's time point can be read as: baseline before first vaccination. The method behind the library was the immunoSEQ multiplex PCR assay. TCRdb limited this immuneACCESS table to in-frame rearrangements with V and J called. A share of clones is missing; checked studies link under half to unresolved V genes, and the rest is unexplained. Here the sample has 90,000 to 120,000 clones; more than 70% occur a single time. The biggest ten clones account for roughly 7% of the sample. Sequenced material: peripheral blood, taken on day 0 of AZD1222 vaccination. The source of these receptors is an adult in good health.

The V call is TRBV15, the J call TRBJ1-4, with 7 bases matching TRBD1. Germline CDR1 is LNHNV and CDR2 is YYDKDF (reference sequence). This CDR3 has 13 residues. J was trimmed by 10 bases and V by 1 base; bases with no gene match: 3. CDR3: CATSRGQGGKLFF. The CDR3 bases are TGTGCCACCAGCAGAGGTCAGGGGGGAAAACTGTTTTTT.

V usage is TRBV16 and J usage is TRBJ2-3; D uncertain. V lost 3 bases and J 6 bases, leaving 7 bases between the germline ends. CDR1 and CDR2 (germline): KGHSY, FQNENV. This CDR3 contains 12 residues. CDR3 nucleotide sequence: TGTGCCAGCAGCCAGGCCTCGGATACGCAGTATTTT. Translated, it gives CASSQASDTQYF.

J is TRBJ1-5 and V is TRBV11-3; a weak D match, TRBD1 (6 bases). The germline V gene has CDR1 SGHNT and CDR2 YENEEA. The CDR3 totals 13 residues. V lost 5 bases and J lost 11, with 16 bases in between. CDR3 loop: CASSPSADSAQHF. The CDR3 DNA reads TGTGCCAGCAGCCCCTCGGCGGACAGTGCCCAGCATTTT.

The rearrangement uses TRBV28 and TRBJ2-1; D is undetermined. CDR3 length equals 14 residues. CDR1 is MDHEN, CDR2 SYDVKM, per germline. Trimming removed 0 bases from V and 7 bases from J, with 10 bases in between. In DNA form, the CDR3 reads TGTGCCAGCAGTTTATGGACTGCCGCGAATGAGCAGTTCTTC. Amino acid sequence: CASSLWTAANEQFF. The variable domain in full, completed from reference TRBV28 and TRBJ2-1, reads DVKVTQSSRYLVKRTGEKVFLECVQDMDHENMFWYRQDPGLGLRLIYFSYDVKMKEKGDIPEGYSVSREKKERFSLILESASTNQTSMYLCASSLWTAANEQFFGPGTRLTVL.

CDR3 amino acids: CASSSPERYRAENTEAFF. CDR3 in DNA: TGTGCCAGCAGCTCACCCGAAAGGTATAGGGCGGAGAACACTGAAGCTTTCTTT. This sequence joins TRBV5-4 and TRBJ1-1, with no clear D. Trimming pared 3 bases from V and 1 base from J, leaving 22 bases between. Per germline, CDR1 SGHNT and CDR2 YYREEE (reference sequence). This CDR3 is 18 amino acids long.

The J gene is TRBJ2-7, the V gene TRBV12-3 or TRBV12-4, with TRBD2 matching over 7 bases. V lost 6 bases to trimming and J lost 9 bases; unmatched junction nucleotides: 5. The CDR3 contains 11 residues. DNA for the CDR3: TGTGCCAGCAGGCGGGGAGGGGCGCAGTACTTC. It codes for CASRRGGAQYF.

The chain combines TRBV7-8 with TRBJ1-2, with D unresolved. Germline V gene data show CDR1 as SGHVS and CDR2 as FQNEAQ. This CDR3 region has 15 residues. V was trimmed by 1 base and J by 0 bases, leaving 9 bases between them. The CDR3 loop reads CASSLGVGSNYGYTF. DNA of the CDR3: TGTGCCAGCAGCTTAGGGGTAGGGTCTAACTATGGCTACACCTTC.

The chain combines TRBV18 with TRBJ2-7, with a weak D call TRBD2 (8 bases). Looked up from germline, CDR1 is KGHSH and CDR2 is LQKENI. With 0 bases removed from V and 5 bases from J, the gap between germline ends came to 17 bases. The CDR3 runs to 16 residues. For the CDR3, the DNA is TGTGCCAGCTCACCACCGGAGGGACTAGGGGGCAACGAGCAGTACTTC. Protein: CASSPPEGLGGNEQYF.

This clone was recorded a few times. The genes are TRBV29-1 and TRBJ1-1; a weak D match, TRBD1 (5 bases). The CDR3 has 14 residues. Trimming took off 7 bases at V and 2 bases at J, with 17 bases between the two ends. The germline V gene encodes CDR1 SQVTM and CDR2 ANQGSEA. CDR3 amino acids: CSATSWDPNTEAFF. CDR3 bases: TGCAGCGCAACCTCGTGGGACCCCAACACTGAAGCTTTCTTT.

V gene TRBV27 combines with J gene TRBJ1-1, with D perhaps TRBD1 (5 bases). The CDR3 spans 14 residues. Per germline, CDR1 MNHEY and CDR2 SMNVEV (reference sequence). The V end lost 7 bases, the J end lost 1 base, and 13 bases lay between the germline ends. CDR3 DNA sequence: TGTGCCAGCACCTCGGACGGGACGAACACTGAAGCTTTCTTT. Translated, it gives CASTSDGTNTEAFF.

The gene calls are TRBV7-9 and TRBJ2-7; weak D call: TRBD2 (5 bases). The CDR3 is 14 amino acids. Germline V gene sequence: CDR1 SEHNR, CDR2 FQNEAQ (reference sequence). Trimming left V 3 bases short and J 6 bases short, with 15 bases between. The CDR3 sequence is CASSFGLNSGEQYF. CDR3 coding DNA: TGTGCCAGCAGCTTCGGACTGAACTCTGGCGAGCAGTACTTC.

The V gene is TRBV18, the J gene TRBJ1-5, with TRBD1 matching 8 bases. This CDR3 comprises 15 residues. The germline CDR1 and CDR2 sequences are KGHSH and LQKENI. V shed 3 bases and J 3 bases; nucleotides not matched to a gene: 4. For the CDR3, the DNA is TGTGCCAGCTCACCGCAGGGGGCCGTCAATCAGCCCCAGCATTTT. Protein sequence: CASSPQGAVNQPQHF.

The chain links TRBV15 to TRBJ2-4; no firm D call. The germline V and J ends were trimmed by 1 base and 0 bases, with 10 bases remaining between them. Germline loops: CDR1 LNHNV, CDR2 YYDKDF (reference sequence). The CDR3 covers 16 residues. CDR3 bases: TGTGCCACCAGCAGAGCAGGAGAGCTAGCCAAAAACATTCAGTACTTC. Its protein product is CATSRAGELAKNIQYF.

The rearrangement joins TRBV27 to TRBJ1-2; 11 nucleotides agree with TRBD1. The germline V gene encodes CDR1 MNHEY and CDR2 SMNVEV (reference sequence). With 3 bases clipped from V and 8 bases from J, the junction kept 5 bases outside the gene matches. The CDR3 totals 14 residues. The CDR3 reads CASSLGQGGEGYTF. In DNA, the CDR3 is TGTGCCAGCAGTTTGGGACAGGGGGGGGAAGGCTACACCTTC.

V usage is TRBV24-1 and J usage is TRBJ2-2, with 10 bases that match TRBD1. Losses at the gene ends were 5 bases for V and 5 bases for J; bases not matched to a gene: 4. This CDR3 region has 15 residues. In germline, CDR1 is KGHDR, CDR2 SFDVKD. For the CDR3, the DNA is TGTGCCACCAGTGGGGGACAGGGGTTTACCGGGGAGCTGTTTTTT. Its protein is CATSGGQGFTGELFF.

The chain joins TRBV30 to TRBJ1-1; possible D gene TRBD1, 6 bases. Germline lookup yields CDR1 GTSNPN and CDR2 SVGIG (reference sequence). Deletions cut 4 bases from V and 7 bases from J, with 22 bases between. The CDR3 spans 15 residues. CDR3 sequence: CAWTGVIAILGEAFF. As DNA, the CDR3 is TGTGCCTGGACAGGGGTGATTGCCATTTTAGGTGAAGCTTTCTTT.